Presented here are 9 T cell receptor beta chains from one specimen sequenced in a study of blood T cell repertoires in COVID-19. Profiled with immunoSEQ multiplex PCR; TCRdb holds only in-frame clones, not every one. The sample has hundreds of thousands of clones; approximately 88% are singletons. Sample: peripheral blood. All receptors come from a man aged 40-49 years with acute or convalescent COVID-19.

The gene calls are TRBV19 and TRBJ1-4; D gene uncertain. Looked up from germline, CDR1 is LNHDA and CDR2 is SQIVND (reference sequence). The CDR3 covers 15 residues. Deletions cut 1 base from V and 5 bases from J, with 11 bases between. The CDR3 bases are TGTGCCAGTAGTATAGTGCCGGCTAGCAATGAAAAACTGTTTTTT. Translated, it gives CASSIVPASNEKLFF.

This clone was recorded once. J is TRBJ1-2 and V is TRBV6-2 or TRBV6-3; 8 nucleotides agree with TRBD1. CDR3 length: 17 residues. Germline values: CDR1 MNHEY, CDR2 SVGEGT. J lost 4 bases, V lost 2 bases, and 12 bases had no gene match. Here the CDR3 reads CASSYPPGQASFYGYTF. In nucleotides, the CDR3 is TGTGCCAGCAGTTACCCTCCGGGACAGGCCTCTTTCTATGGCTACACCTTC.

The chain carries TRBV6-5 and TRBJ2-1; 8 bases match TRBD1. The V and J ends lost 7 bases and 10 bases, in that order; junction bases with no gene match: 9. The CDR3 loop spans 13 amino acids. Per germline, CDR1 MNHEY and CDR2 SVGAGI. CDR3 in amino acids: CASTDRGGSEQFF. CDR3 in DNA: TGTGCCAGCACCGACAGGGGAGGCTCGGAGCAGTTCTTC.

This clone was seen once. Different DNA sequences within this sample yield the same CDR3. This chain uses TRBV19 with TRBJ1-5, with a tentative D call TRBD1 (6 bases). The V end lost 3 bases, the J end lost 7 bases, and 10 bases lay between the germline ends. CDR1 is LNHDA and CDR2 is SQIVND in the germline V gene (reference sequence). The length of the CDR3 is 13 residues. The CDR3 reads CASSIQGHQPQHF. The CDR3 DNA reads as TGTGCCAGTAGTATTCAGGGGCACCAGCCCCAGCATTTT.

The chain employs TRBV19 and TRBJ2-3, with D hard to call. Germline V CDR1 and CDR2: LNHDA, SQIVND (reference sequence). The CDR3 covers 14 residues. V lost 5 bases, J lost 1 base, and 10 bases lay in between. CDR3 DNA: TGTGCCAGTAGTCCCAGTTTTCGCACAGATACGCAGTATTTT. Protein: CASSPSFRTDTQYF. The whole variable domain, remainder taken from reference TRBV19 and TRBJ2-3, is DGGITQSPKYLFRKEGQNVTLSCEQNLNHDAMYWYRQDPGQGLRLIYYSQIVNDFQKGDIAEGYSVSREKKESFPLTVTSAQKNPTAFYLCASSPSFRTDTQYFGPGTRLTVL.

In its sample, this clone was seen once. The V call is TRBV5-1, the J call TRBJ1-6, with 9 bases matching TRBD1. J gave up 9 bases and V 3 bases, and 7 bases lay outside the gene matches. The CDR3 contains 15 residues. Germline CDR1 is SGHRS and CDR2 is YFSETQ. CDR3 residues: CASSSLDRGGSPLHF. For the CDR3, the DNA is TGCGCCAGCAGCTCTCTGGACAGGGGCGGTTCACCCCTCCACTTT.

The chain combines TRBV19 with TRBJ2-1; 10 nucleotides match TRBD2. CDR1 is LNHDA, CDR2 SQIVND, per germline (reference sequence). This CDR3 contains 15 residues. V shed 3 bases, J shed 5 bases, and the junction held 4 bases outside the gene matches. CDR3 amino acids: CASSILAGDNNEQFF. The CDR3 coding sequence is TGTGCCAGTAGTATCCTAGCGGGGGATAACAATGAGCAGTTCTTC.

The rearrangement links TRBV9 to TRBJ1-6; D ambiguous. This CDR3 comprises 17 residues. Germline V gene lookup returns CDR1 SGDLS and CDR2 YYNGEE. V was clipped by 2 bases and J by 5 bases, with 17 bases between them. For the CDR3, the DNA is TGTGCCAGCAGCGTCTCTCGAGAAAATGTGGATAATTCACCCCTCCACTTT. It translates to CASSVSRENVDNSPLHF.

CDR3 in DNA: TGTGCCAGCAGAGGGACAGGGGACGGCACAGATACGCAGTATTTT. This gives the protein CASRGTGDGTDTQYF. V gene TRBV28 combines with J gene TRBJ2-3; 10 bases are a match to TRBD1. The V and J ends lost 6 bases and 1 base, in that order; junction bases with no gene match: 4. This CDR3 spans 15 amino acids. Germline V gives CDR1 MDHEN, CDR2 SYDVKM.